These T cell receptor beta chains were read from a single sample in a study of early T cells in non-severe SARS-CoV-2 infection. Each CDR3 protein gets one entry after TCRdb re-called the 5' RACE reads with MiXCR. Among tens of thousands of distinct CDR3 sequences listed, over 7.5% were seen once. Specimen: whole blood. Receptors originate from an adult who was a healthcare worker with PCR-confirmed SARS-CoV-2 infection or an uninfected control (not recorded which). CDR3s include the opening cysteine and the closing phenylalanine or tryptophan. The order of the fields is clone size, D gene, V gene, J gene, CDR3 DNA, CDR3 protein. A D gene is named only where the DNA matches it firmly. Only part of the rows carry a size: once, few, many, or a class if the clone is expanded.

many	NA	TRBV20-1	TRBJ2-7	TGCAGTGCTGGGTCCCCCACGGGATCCGTCTACGAGCAGTACTTC	CSAGSPTGSVYEQYF
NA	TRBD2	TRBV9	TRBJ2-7	TGTGCCAGCAGCGCAACCGGGACTAGTAAAAACGAGCAGTACTTC	CASSATGTSKNEQYF
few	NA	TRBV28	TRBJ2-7	TGTGCCAGCAGTTTAAGTATCGGGACTACAGGGTTTTACGAGCAGTACTTC	CASSLSIGTTGFYEQYF
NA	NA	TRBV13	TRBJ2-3	TGTGCCAGCAGCTTGGACAGAGCTAGCACAGATACGCAGTATTTT	CASSLDRASTDTQYF
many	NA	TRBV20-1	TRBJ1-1	TGCAGTGCATTTCGAACGGGAGAAGCTTTCTTT	CSAFRTGEAFF
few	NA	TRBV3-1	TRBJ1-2	TGTGCCAGCAGCCAAGAAGGGGGGCGGACTGGCTACACCTTC	CASSQEGGRTGYTF
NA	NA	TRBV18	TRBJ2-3	TGTGCCAGCTCACCAGGGCAGAGGACAGATACGCAGTATTTT	CASSPGQRTDTQYF
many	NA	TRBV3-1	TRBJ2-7	TGTGCCAGCAGCCAAGTTCCCTACGAGCAGTACTTC	CASSQVPYEQYF
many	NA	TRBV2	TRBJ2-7	TGTGCCAGCAGTGGTGGGTACGAGCAGTACTTC	CASSGGYEQYF
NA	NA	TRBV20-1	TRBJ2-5	TGCAGTGGGACTGACCTAGAGACCCAGTACTTC	CSGTDLETQYF
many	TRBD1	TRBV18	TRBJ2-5	TGTGCCAGCTCACCACCGGGAACTACAGGGGGAGAGACCCAGTACTTC	CASSPPGTTGGETQYF
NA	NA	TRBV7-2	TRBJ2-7	TGTGCCAGCAGGGACACCAACTCCTACGAGCAGTACTTC	CASRDTNSYEQYF
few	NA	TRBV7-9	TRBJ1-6	TGTGCCAGCAGCTTAGGGGCGGAGAAAAGTATACCCCTCCACTTT	CASSLGAEKSIPLHF
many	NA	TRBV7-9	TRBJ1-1	TGTGCCAGCAGCCCCCCGGGAGAAGAAGCTTTCTTT	CASSPPGEEAFF
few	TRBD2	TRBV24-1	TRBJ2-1	TGTGCCACCAGTGTGGGGACTAGCGGTATGGATGAGCAGTTCTTC	CATSVGTSGMDEQFF
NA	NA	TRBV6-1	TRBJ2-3	TGTGCCAGCAGTTCCCTACCCGGGACTCTGGGAGATACGCAGTATTTT	CASSSLPGTLGDTQYF
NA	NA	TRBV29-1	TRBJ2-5	TGCAGCGGTGCCGGGACATTTTCCCAGTACTTC	CSGAGTFSQYF
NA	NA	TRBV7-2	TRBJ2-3	TGTGCCAGCAGCCCCCCGGGCCGGGATACGCAGTATTTT	CASSPPGRDTQYF
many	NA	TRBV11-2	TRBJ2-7	TGTGCCAGCAGCTTAGAGCGCGGGACCTACGAGCAGTACTTC	CASSLERGTYEQYF
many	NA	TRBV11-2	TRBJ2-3	TGTGCCAGCAGATCTTACGGACGGCACACAGATACGCAGTATTTT	CASRSYGRHTDTQYF
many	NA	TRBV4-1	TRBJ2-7	TGCGCCAGCAGCCTCCACTTAGGAGGGGGAAGCTCCTACGAGCAGTACTTC	CASSLHLGGGSSYEQYF
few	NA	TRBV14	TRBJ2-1	TGTGCCAGCAGCCTGAGCCCGCTAGCGAGAGACTTCAATGAGCAGTTCTTC	CASSLSPLARDFNEQFF
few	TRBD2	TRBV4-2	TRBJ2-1	TGTGCCAGCAGGCAAACTAGCGGGAGTTTGAATGAGCAGTTCTTC	CASRQTSGSLNEQFF
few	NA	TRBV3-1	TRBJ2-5	TGTGCCAGCAGCCAAGATAAAGAGACCCAGTACTTC	CASSQDKETQYF
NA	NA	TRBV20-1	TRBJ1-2	TGCAGTGCTAGTTCCGCTGGCTATGGCTACACCTTC	CSASSAGYGYTF
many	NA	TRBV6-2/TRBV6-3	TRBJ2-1	TGTGCCAGCAGGGGTATACTAGCAATCGATGAGCAGTTCTTC	CASRGILAIDEQFF
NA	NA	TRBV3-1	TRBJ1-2	TGTGCCAGCAGCCAAGGGCGTGGCTACACCTTC	CASSQGRGYTF
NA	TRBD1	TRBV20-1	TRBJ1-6	TGCAGTGCTAGCCGGACAGGGGGTTCACCCCTCCACTTT	CSASRTGGSPLHF
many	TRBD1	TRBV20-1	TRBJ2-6	TGCAGTGCTAGGAGGACAGGCTTAGCGGGGGCCAACGTCCTGACTTTC	CSARRTGLAGANVLTF
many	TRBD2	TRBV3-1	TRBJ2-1	TGTGCCAGCAGGGGACTAGTCGTCAATGAGCAGTTCTTC	CASRGLVVNEQFF
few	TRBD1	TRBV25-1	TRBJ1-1	TGTGCCAGCACCGCTTACAGGGTCCAGGGGGTCACTGAAGCTTTCTTT	CASTAYRVQGVTEAFF
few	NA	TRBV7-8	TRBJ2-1	TGTGCCAGCAGCTCCTGGGGTAGTCTCTACAATGAGCAGTTCTTC	CASSSWGSLYNEQFF
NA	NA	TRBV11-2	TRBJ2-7	TGTGCCAGCACCAAGGTTTTGGGGGGCGGCGCGTACGAGCAGTACTTC	CASTKVLGGGAYEQYF
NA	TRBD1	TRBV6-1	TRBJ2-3	TGTGCCAGCAGCCAAAGGGGGCTCCGCACAGATACGCAGTATTTT	CASSQRGLRTDTQYF
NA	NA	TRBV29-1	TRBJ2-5	TGCAGCGTTGAAGACCTGGGAGGACTGTTAGAGACCCAGTACTTC	CSVEDLGGLLETQYF
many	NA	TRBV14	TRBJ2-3	TGTGCCAGCAGCCAAGATCGGGTAGGACGCACAGATACGCAGTATTTT	CASSQDRVGRTDTQYF
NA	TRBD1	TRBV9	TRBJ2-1	TGTGCCAGCAGCCCGAAACAGGGGCTCTCCTACAATGAGCAGTTCTTC	CASSPKQGLSYNEQFF
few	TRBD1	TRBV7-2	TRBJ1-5	TGTGCCAGCAGCCCCGCCGACAGGGGAGAACAGCCCCAGCATTTT	CASSPADRGEQPQHF
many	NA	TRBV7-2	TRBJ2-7	TGTGCCAGCAGCAAAGGGGACCCTCCCTACGAGCAGTACTTC	CASSKGDPPYEQYF